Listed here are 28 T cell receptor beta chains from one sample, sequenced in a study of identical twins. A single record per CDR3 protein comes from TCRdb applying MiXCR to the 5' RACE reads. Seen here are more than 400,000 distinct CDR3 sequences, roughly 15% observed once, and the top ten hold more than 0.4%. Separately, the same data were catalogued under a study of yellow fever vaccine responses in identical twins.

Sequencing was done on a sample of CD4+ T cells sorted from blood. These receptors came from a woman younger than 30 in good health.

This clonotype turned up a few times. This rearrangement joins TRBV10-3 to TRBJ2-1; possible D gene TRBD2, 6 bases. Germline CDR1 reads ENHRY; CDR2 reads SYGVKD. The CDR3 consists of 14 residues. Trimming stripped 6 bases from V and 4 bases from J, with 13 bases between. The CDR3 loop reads CAIRGREQYNEQFF. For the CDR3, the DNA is TGTGCCATCAGGGGTCGGGAGCAGTACAATGAGCAGTTCTTC.

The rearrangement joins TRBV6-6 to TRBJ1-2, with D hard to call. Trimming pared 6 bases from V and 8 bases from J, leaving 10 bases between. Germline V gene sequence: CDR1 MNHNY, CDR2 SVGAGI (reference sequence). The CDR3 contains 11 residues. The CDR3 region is CASRSPTGYTF. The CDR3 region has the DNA TGTGCCAGCAGATCACCGACAGGCTACACCTTC.

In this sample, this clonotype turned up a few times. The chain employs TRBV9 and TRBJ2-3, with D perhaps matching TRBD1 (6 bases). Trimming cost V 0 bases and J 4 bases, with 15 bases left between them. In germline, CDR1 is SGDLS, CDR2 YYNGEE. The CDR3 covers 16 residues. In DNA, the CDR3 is TGTGCCAGCAGCGTAGCCCCGGGACACAAGGCAGATACGCAGTATTTT. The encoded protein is CASSVAPGHKADTQYF.

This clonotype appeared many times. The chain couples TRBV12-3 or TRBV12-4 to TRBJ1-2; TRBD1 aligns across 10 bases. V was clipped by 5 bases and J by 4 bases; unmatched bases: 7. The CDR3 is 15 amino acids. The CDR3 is CASSPRQGAGYGYTF. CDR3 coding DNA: TGTGCCAGCAGTCCACGACAGGGGGCTGGCTATGGCTACACCTTC.

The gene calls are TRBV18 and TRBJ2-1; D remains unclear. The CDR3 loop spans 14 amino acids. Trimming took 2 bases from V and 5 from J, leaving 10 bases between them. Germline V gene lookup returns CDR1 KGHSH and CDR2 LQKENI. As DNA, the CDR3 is TGTGCCAGCTCACCATGGGCAGGAAACAATGAGCAGTTCTTC. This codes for CASSPWAGNNEQFF.

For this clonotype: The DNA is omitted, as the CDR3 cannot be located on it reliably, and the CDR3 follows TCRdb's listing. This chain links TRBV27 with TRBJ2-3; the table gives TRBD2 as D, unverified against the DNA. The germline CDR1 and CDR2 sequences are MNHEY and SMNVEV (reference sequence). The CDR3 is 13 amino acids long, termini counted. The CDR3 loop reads CASSLVVGPGITF.

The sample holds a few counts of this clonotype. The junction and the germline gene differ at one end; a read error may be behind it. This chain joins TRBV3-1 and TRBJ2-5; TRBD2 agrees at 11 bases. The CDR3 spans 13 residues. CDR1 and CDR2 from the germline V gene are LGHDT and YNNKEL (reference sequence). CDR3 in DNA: TGTGCCAGCAGCCAGGATACCAGGACTAGCGGGCACTTC. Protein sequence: CASSQDTRTSGHF.

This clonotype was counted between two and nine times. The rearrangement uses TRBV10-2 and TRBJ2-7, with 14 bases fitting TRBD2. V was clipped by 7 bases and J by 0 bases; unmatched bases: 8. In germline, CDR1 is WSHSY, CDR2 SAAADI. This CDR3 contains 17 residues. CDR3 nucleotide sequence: TGCGCCAGCACTTCCGGGACTAGCGGGGGAAGCTCCTACGAGCAGTACTTC. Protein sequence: CASTSGTSGGSSYEQYF.

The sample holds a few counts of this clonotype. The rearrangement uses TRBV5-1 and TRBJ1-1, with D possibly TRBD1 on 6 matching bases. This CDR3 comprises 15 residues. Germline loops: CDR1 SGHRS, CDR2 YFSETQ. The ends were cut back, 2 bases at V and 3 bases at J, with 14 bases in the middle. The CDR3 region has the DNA TGCGCCAGCAGCTTATCTCAACAGGGCTACACTGAAGCTTTCTTT. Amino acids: CASSLSQQGYTEAFF. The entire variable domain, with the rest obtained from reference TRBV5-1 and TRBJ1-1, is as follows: KAGVTQTPRYLIKTRGQQVTLSCSPISGHRSVSWYQQTPGQGLQFLFEYFSETQRNKGNFPGRFSGRQFSNSRSEMNVSTLELGDSALYLCASSLSQQGYTEAFFGQGTRLTVV.

This CDR3 reads CASSDHPLGGYTF. The CDR3 DNA follows: TGTGCCAGCAGTGACCACCCACTCGGGGGCTACACCTTC. This sequence joins TRBV6-4 and TRBJ1-2; no firm D call. The CDR3 runs to 13 residues. V lost 2 bases to trimming and J lost 8 bases, with 12 bases between them. CDR1 is MRHNA, CDR2 SNTAGT, per germline.

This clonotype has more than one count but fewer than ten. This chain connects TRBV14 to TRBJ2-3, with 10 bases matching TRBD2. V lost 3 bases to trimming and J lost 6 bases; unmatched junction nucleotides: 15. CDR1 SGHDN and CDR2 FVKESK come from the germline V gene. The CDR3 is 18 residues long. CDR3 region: CASSHNRNPAGGTDTQYF. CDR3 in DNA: TGTGCCAGCAGCCACAACAGAAACCCAGCGGGGGGGACTGATACGCAGTATTTT.

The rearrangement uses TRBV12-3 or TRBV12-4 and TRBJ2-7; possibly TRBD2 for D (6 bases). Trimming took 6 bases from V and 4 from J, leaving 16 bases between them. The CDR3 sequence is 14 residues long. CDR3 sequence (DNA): TGTGCCAGCAGGCGGACGGAGGGACGTTACGAGCAGTACTTC. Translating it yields CASRRTEGRYEQYF.

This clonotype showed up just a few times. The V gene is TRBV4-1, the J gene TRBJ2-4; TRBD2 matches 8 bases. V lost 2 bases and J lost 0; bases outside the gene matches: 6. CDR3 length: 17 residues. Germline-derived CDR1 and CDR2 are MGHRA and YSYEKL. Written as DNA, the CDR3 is TGCGCCAGCAGCCAACCGGGGGGGTCCCAAGCCAAAAACATTCAGTACTTC. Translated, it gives CASSQPGGSQAKNIQYF.

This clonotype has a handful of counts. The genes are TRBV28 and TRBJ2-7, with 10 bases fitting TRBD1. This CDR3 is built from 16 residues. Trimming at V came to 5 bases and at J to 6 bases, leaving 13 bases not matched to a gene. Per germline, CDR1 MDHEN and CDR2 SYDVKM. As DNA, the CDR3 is TGTGCCAGCAGTCGAAATTCCGGGACAGGGGTGATCGAGCAGTACTTC. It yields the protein CASSRNSGTGVIEQYF.

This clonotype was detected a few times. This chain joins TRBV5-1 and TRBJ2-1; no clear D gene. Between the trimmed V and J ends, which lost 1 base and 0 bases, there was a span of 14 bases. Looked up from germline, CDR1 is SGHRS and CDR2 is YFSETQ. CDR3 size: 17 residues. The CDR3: CASSLQPNPSSYNEQFF. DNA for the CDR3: TGCGCCAGCAGCTTGCAGCCGAACCCGAGCTCCTACAATGAGCAGTTCTTC.

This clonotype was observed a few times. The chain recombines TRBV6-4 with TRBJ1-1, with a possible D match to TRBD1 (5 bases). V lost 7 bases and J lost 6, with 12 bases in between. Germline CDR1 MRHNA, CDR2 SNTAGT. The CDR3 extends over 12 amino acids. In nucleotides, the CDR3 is TGTGCCAGCATTAAGCAGGGCGCTGAAGCTTTCTTT. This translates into CASIKQGAEAFF.

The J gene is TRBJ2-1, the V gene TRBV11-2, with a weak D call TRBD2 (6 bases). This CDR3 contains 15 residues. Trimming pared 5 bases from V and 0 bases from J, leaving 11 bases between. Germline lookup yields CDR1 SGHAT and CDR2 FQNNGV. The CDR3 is CASSAGLSSYNEQFF. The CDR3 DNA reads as TGTGCCAGCAGCGCGGGACTTAGCTCCTACAATGAGCAGTTCTTC.

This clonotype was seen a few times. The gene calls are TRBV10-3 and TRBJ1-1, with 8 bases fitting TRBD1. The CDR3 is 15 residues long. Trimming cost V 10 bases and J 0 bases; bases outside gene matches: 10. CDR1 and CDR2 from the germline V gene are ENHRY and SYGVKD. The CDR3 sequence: CASLTRTGMNTEAFF. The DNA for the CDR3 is TGTGCCAGCTTAACTAGGACAGGGATGAACACTGAAGCTTTCTTT.

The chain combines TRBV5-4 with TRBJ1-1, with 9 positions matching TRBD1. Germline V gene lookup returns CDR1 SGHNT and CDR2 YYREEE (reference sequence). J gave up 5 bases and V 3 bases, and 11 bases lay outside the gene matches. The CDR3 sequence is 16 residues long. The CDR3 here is CASSSPPGQGRTEAFF. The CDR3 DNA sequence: TGTGCCAGCAGCTCCCCCCCGGGACAGGGAAGGACTGAAGCTTTCTTT.

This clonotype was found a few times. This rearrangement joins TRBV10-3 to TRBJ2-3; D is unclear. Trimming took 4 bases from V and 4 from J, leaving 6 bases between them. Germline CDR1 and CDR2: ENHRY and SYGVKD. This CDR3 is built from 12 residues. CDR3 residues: CAISGFSDTQYF. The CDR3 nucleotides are TGTGCCATCAGTGGTTTCTCAGATACGCAGTATTTT.

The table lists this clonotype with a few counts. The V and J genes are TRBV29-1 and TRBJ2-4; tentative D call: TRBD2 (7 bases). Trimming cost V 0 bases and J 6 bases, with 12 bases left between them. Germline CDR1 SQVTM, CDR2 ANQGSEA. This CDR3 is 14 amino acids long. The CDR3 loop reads CSVEDPGGRNIQYF. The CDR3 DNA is TGCAGCGTTGAAGACCCCGGGGGGCGAAACATTCAGTACTTC. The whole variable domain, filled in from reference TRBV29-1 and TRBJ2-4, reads SAVISQKPSRDICQRGTSLTIQCQVDSQVTMMFWYRQQPGQSLTLIATANQGSEATYESGFVIDKFPISRPNLTFSTLTVSNMSPEDSSIYLCSVEDPGGRNIQYFGAGTRLSVL.

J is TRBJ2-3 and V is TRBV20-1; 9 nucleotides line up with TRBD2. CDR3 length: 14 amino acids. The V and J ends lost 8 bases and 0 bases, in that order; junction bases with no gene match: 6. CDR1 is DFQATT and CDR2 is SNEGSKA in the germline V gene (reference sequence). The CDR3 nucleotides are TGCAGTCCCGTAGCGGGGGCTAGCACAGATACGCAGTATTTT. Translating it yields CSPVAGASTDTQYF.

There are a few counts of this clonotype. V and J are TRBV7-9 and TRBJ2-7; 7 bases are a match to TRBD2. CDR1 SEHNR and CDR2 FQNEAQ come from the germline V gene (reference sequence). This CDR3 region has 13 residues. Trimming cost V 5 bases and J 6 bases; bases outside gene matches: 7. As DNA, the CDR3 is TGTGCCAGCAGCCCCACCGTAGCGGGCGAGCAGTACTTC. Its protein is CASSPTVAGEQYF.

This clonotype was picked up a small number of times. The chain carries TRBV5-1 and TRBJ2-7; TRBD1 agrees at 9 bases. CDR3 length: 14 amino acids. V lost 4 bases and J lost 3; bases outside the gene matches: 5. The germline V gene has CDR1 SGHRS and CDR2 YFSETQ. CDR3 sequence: CASSTLTGGYEQYF. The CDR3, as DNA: TGCGCCAGCAGCACTTTGACAGGGGGCTACGAGCAGTACTTC. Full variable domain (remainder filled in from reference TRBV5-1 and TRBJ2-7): KAGVTQTPRYLIKTRGQQVTLSCSPISGHRSVSWYQQTPGQGLQFLFEYFSETQRNKGNFPGRFSGRQFSNSRSEMNVSTLELGDSALYLCASSTLTGGYEQYFGPGTRLTVT.

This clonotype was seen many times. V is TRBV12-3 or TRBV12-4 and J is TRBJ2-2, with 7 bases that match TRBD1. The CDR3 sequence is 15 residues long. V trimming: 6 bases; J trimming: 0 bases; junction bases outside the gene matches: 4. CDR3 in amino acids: CASSQGQANTGELFF. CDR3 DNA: TGTGCCAGCAGCCAAGGACAGGCGAACACCGGGGAGCTGTTTTTT.

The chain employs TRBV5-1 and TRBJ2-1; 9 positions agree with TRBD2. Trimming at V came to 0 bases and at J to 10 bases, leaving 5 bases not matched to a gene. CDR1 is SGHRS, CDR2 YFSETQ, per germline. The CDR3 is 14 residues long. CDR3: CASSLVSGGLEQFF. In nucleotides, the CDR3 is TGCGCCAGCAGCTTGGTTAGCGGGGGATTGGAGCAGTTCTTC.

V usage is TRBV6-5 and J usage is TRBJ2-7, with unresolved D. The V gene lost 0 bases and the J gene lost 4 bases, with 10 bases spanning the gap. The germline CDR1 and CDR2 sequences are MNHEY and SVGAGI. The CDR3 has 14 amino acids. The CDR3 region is CASSYSMAGYEQYV. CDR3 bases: TGTGCCAGCAGTTACTCGATGGCTGGGTACGAGCAGTACGTC.

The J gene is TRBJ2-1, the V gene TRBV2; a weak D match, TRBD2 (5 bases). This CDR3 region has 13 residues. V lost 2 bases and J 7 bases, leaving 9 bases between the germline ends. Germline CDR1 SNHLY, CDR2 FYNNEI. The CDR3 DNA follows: TGTGCCAGCAGTGAAACTAGTTGGAATGAGCAGTTCTTC. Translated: CASSETSWNEQFF.